The 10 T cell receptor beta chains listed next were all sequenced from one sample in a study of T cells in Graves' hyperthyroidism and ophthalmopathy. RNA transcripts gave rise to amplified TCR beta CDR3 regions. Using the HTBI primer set, a first-round RT-PCR was run on the TCR CDR3. TCRdb ran MiXCR on the multiplex PCR reads and lists one entry per CDR3 protein. This table holds approximately 700,000 distinct CDR3 sequences, over 40% found once. The material sequenced was peripheral blood or thyroid tissue (not recorded which). All receptors derive from an adult man with Graves' disease, either hyperthyroidism or ophthalmopathy (not recorded which).

This chain links TRBV7-3 with TRBJ2-2; D possibly corresponds to TRBD1 (6 bases). V was cut by 2 bases and J by 6 bases, with 13 bases left in between. This CDR3 is built from 15 residues. Germline assignment: CDR1 SGHTA and CDR2 FQGTGA. The CDR3 coding sequence is TGTGCCAGCAGCTTATCTGGGGGCGTTGCCGGGGAGCTGTTTTTT. Its translation is CASSLSGGVAGELFF.

This sequence joins TRBV20-1 and TRBJ1-6; D gene unclear. V was trimmed by 0 bases and J by 1 base, leaving 13 bases between them. The V gene's germline CDR1 is DFQATT and CDR2 SNEGSKA (reference sequence). The CDR3 totals 17 residues. CDR3 sequence: CSARDMASVSYNSPLHF. CDR3 sequence (DNA): TGCAGTGCTAGAGACATGGCGAGCGTATCCTATAATTCACCCCTCCACTTT.

The chain links TRBV15 to TRBJ1-2; no definite D call. The V end was cut by 2 bases, the J end by 0 bases, with 13 bases between. The CDR3 has 16 residues. The V gene's germline CDR1 is LNHNV and CDR2 YYDKDF (reference sequence). The CDR3 DNA follows: TGTGCCACCAGCAGACCCAGCGTAGCTACTAACTATGGCTACACCTTC. Translation: CATSRPSVATNYGYTF.

The gene calls are TRBV24-1 and TRBJ1-2; 7 nucleotides align to TRBD1. Trimming took 4 bases from V and 0 from J; bases not matched to a gene: 1. This CDR3 is 14 amino acids long. Germline assignment: CDR1 KGHDR and CDR2 SFDVKD. The CDR3 is CATSEGQPNYGYTF. The DNA for the CDR3 is TGTGCCACCAGTGAGGGACAGCCTAACTATGGCTACACCTTC.

The chain carries TRBV7-3 and TRBJ1-2; D perhaps matches TRBD1 (5 bases). The CDR3 runs to 15 residues. From germline, CDR1 is SGHTA and CDR2 FQGTGA. The V end lost 5 bases, the J end lost 7 bases, and 20 bases lay between the germline ends. The CDR3 here is CASSPQQEKFSGYTF. In DNA form, the CDR3 reads TGTGCCAGCAGCCCTCAACAGGAAAAGTTCAGTGGCTACACCTTC.

The chain carries TRBV7-9 and TRBJ2-5, with 9 positions matching TRBD2. The CDR3 has 14 residues. The V segment lost 3 bases and the J segment 6 bases; nucleotides outside the gene matches: 5. Germline V gene lookup returns CDR1 SEHNR and CDR2 FQNEAQ (reference sequence). The CDR3: CASSFGTSRKTQYF. The DNA for the CDR3 is TGTGCCAGCAGCTTTGGGACTAGCCGGAAGACCCAGTACTTC.

Details on this clonotype: An end of the junction does not agree with germline; a read error may underlie this. V is TRBV10-3 and J is TRBJ1-5; TRBD1 is a possible D gene (6 bases). The length of the CDR3 is 14 residues. CDR1 is ENHRY and CDR2 is SYGVKD in the germline V gene. DNA for the CDR3: TGTGCCAGCAGTGCTGGGGACAACAATCAGCCCCAGCATTTT. Translated: CASSAGDNNQPQHF.

This clonotype was picked up a small number of times. This rearrangement joins TRBV7-2 to TRBJ2-2; 10 positions match TRBD1. The CDR3 extends over 16 amino acids. Germline lookup yields CDR1 SGHTA and CDR2 FQGNSA. V shed 4 bases and J 6 bases; nucleotides not matched to a gene: 8. The CDR3 region has the DNA TGTGCCAGCAGCTCGCCGACAGGGGGCGTCTCCGGGGAGCTGTTTTTT. Its protein is CASSSPTGGVSGELFF.

Only a few counts were recorded for this clonotype. This chain uses TRBV5-4 with TRBJ1-2; 9 bases agree with TRBD1. Germline CDR1 is SGHNT and CDR2 is YYREEE (reference sequence). After removal of 0 bases from V and 7 bases from J, the junction contained 1 base not matched to a gene. The CDR3 consists of 13 residues. CDR3 residues: CASSLGDRAGYTF. The CDR3 DNA reads TGTGCCAGCAGCTTGGGGGACAGGGCTGGCTACACCTTC.

The chain joins TRBV7-9 to TRBJ2-5, with TRBD1 identical over 9 bases. V gave up 6 bases and J gave up 3 bases; unmatched junction bases: 8. This CDR3 has 15 amino acids. Germline V gene sequence: CDR1 SEHNR, CDR2 FQNEAQ (reference sequence). CDR3 nucleotide sequence: TGTGCCAGCAGAACCGGGACAGGGACAAAAGAGACCCAGTACTTC. This translates into CASRTGTGTKETQYF.